This T cell receptor beta chain was recorded in a study of metastatic and nonmetastatic thyroid tumors. Study background: From malignant and benign thyroid patients, repertoires in blood and in tumor or nodule tissue were compared. Study-level points and caveats: Reported TCR beta diversity, measured in blood and tumor, was significantly higher for malignant thyroid tumors than for benign nodules.

Methods used by the authors: Clinicopathological groups of papillary thyroid cancer showed CDR3 differences that were used to build a distant-metastasis classifier. TCRdb ran MiXCR on the PCR reads. The authors' filters were not applied to this entry. This sample yields some 28,000 clones, of which more than 20% are seen a single time; 39% belongs to the top ten. No patient received treatment before thyroid surgery. Germline CDR1 reads SGHVS; CDR2 reads FQNEAQ. This CDR3 region has 11 residues. Trimming left V 4 bases short and J 5 bases short, with 5 bases between. This clone was seen many times. Its antigen is undetermined.

The sample taken for sequencing was blood. This clonotype was obtained from a female donor with papillary thyroid cancer or a benign thyroid nodule (not recorded which). Some clones in this sample may be carry-over from other donors' samples. The chain is built from TRBV7-8 and TRBJ2-5; D is unclear. Written as DNA, the CDR3 is TGTGCCAGCAGCTCCCTGGAGACCCAGTACTTC. Protein: CASSSLETQYF.